The 26 T cell receptor beta chains below all came from one sample that was sequenced in a study of blood T cell repertoires in COVID-19. The method was immunoSEQ multiplex PCR; TCRdb's version includes in-frame clones alone and lacks a portion of them. The data show some 200,000 clones, about 90% seen once. The specimen sequenced was peripheral blood. The receptors here all came from a woman aged 55-69 years with COVID-19, enrolled during active disease.

The chain joins TRBV7-9 to TRBJ2-5, with D possibly TRBD1 on 5 matching bases. The ends were cut back, 5 bases at V and 5 bases at J, with 15 bases in the middle. The CDR3 spans 14 residues. Per germline, CDR1 SEHNR and CDR2 FQNEAQ (reference sequence). This chain's CDR3 is CASSDPQGPETQYF. CDR3 DNA sequence: TGTGCCAGCAGCGACCCCCAGGGTCCGGAGACCCAGTACTTC.

The rearrangement uses TRBV7-3 and TRBJ2-5; D unclear. The CDR3 spans 15 residues. Trimming left V 4 bases short and J 1 base short, with 13 bases between. CDR1 and CDR2 (germline): SGHTA, FQGTGA. The CDR3 region has the DNA TGTGCCAGCAGCTACCAGTCCGGGTTCCAAGAGACCCAGTACTTC. The encoded protein is CASSYQSGFQETQYF. Supplemented by reference TRBV7-3 and TRBJ2-5, the full variable domain reads GAGVSQTPSNKVTEKGKYVELRCDPISGHTALYWYRQSLGQGPEFLIYFQGTGAADDSGLPNDRFFAVRPEGSVSTLKIQRTERGDSAVYLCASSYQSGFQETQYFGPGTRLLVL.

The chain is built from TRBV6-2 or TRBV6-3 and TRBJ1-5; maybe TRBD1 (5 bases). This CDR3 has 12 residues. Germline loops: CDR1 MNHEY, CDR2 SVGEGT. V lost 5 bases and J 11 bases, leaving 13 bases between the germline ends. The CDR3 nucleotides are TGTGCCAGCAGTACGGGGACTAGCGCCCAGCATTTT. It codes for CASSTGTSAQHF.

The DNA of the CDR3 is TGTGCCAGCAGCTTGACAGGGTACTACGAGCAGTACTTC. This gives the protein CASSLTGYYEQYF. The chain links TRBV13 to TRBJ2-7; 7 nucleotides line up with TRBD1. The CDR3 runs to 13 residues. The V gene end was trimmed by 3 bases and the J gene end by 3 bases; junction bases not matched to a gene: 2. The V gene's germline CDR1 is PRHDT and CDR2 FYEKMQ (reference sequence).

The chain joins TRBV5-1 to TRBJ1-3; D may be TRBD1 (6 bases). Germline CDR1 is SGHRS and CDR2 is YFSETQ. The CDR3 covers 16 residues. V was trimmed by 2 bases and J by 2 bases, leaving 14 bases between them. The CDR3 coding sequence is TGCGCCAGCAGCTTAGGACAGCCCCTCGCTGGAAACACCATATATTTT. Translated, it gives CASSLGQPLAGNTIYF.

This rearrangement joins TRBV7-2 to TRBJ1-4, with 10 bases lining up with TRBD1. CDR3 length equals 16 residues. Germline CDR1 reads SGHTA; CDR2 reads FQGNSA. Trimming cost V 4 bases and J 7 bases; bases outside gene matches: 9. DNA for the CDR3: TGTGCCAGCAGCTCCTCCAGACAGGGGGCAGTTGAAAAACTGTTTTTT. Protein: CASSSSRQGAVEKLFF.

V usage is TRBV27 and J usage is TRBJ2-3; D call uncertain. This CDR3 spans 14 amino acids. Germline CDR1 MNHEY, CDR2 SMNVEV (reference sequence). Trimming took off 2 bases at V and 0 bases at J, with 6 bases between the two ends. CDR3 amino acids: CASSLPGSTDTQYF. CDR3 DNA: TGTGCCAGCAGTTTACCAGGAAGCACAGATACGCAGTATTTT.

The chain combines TRBV5-1 with TRBJ2-7; 8 bases agree with TRBD1. Germline trimming cut 4 bases from V and 5 bases from J; bases unmatched to any gene: 14. The CDR3 totals 16 residues. Germline V gene data show CDR1 as SGHRS and CDR2 as YFSETQ. CDR3 sequence (DNA): TGCGCCAGCAGCAGGCTTGGGACAGGTCTGTCCCACGAGCAGTACTTC. Its protein is CASSRLGTGLSHEQYF.

The chain recombines TRBV9 with TRBJ2-3; 11 bases align to TRBD2. CDR3 length: 15 amino acids. Germline CDR1 SGDLS, CDR2 YYNGEE. After removal of 4 bases from V and 4 bases from J, the junction contained 5 bases not matched to a gene. The CDR3 reads CASSPIAGGPDTQYF. Written as DNA, the CDR3 is TGTGCCAGCAGCCCTATAGCGGGAGGGCCAGATACGCAGTATTTT.

This chain uses TRBV10-2 with TRBJ2-1, with D tentatively TRBD2 (6 bases). Trimming took 10 bases from V and 8 from J, leaving 24 bases between them. Germline-derived CDR1 and CDR2 are WSHSY and SAAADI. The CDR3 totals 15 residues. CDR3 DNA: TGCGCCACAAAAAAGCGACCCGGAGGGGAAGATGAGCAGTTCTTC. Translation: CATKKRPGGEDEQFF.

This chain joins TRBV7-2 and TRBJ2-7; D possibly corresponds to TRBD2 (5 bases). V gave up 4 bases and J gave up 3 bases, with 16 bases separating them. The CDR3 contains 15 residues. Germline values: CDR1 SGHTA, CDR2 FQGNSA. CDR3 amino acids: CASSSRPPEGYEQYF. CDR3 nucleotide sequence: TGTGCCAGCAGCTCGCGACCCCCCGAGGGCTACGAGCAGTACTTC. The full variable domain, its missing parts supplied by reference TRBV7-2 and TRBJ2-7, is GAGVSQSPSNKVTEKGKDVELRCDPISGHTALYWYRQSLGQGLEFLIYFQGNSAPDKSGLPSDRFSAERTGGSVSTLTIQRTQQEDSAVYLCASSSRPPEGYEQYFGPGTRLTVT.

The chain links TRBV7-9 to TRBJ2-3; TRBD2 agrees at 7 bases. V lost 10 bases to trimming and J lost 6 bases; unmatched junction nucleotides: 4. Germline values: CDR1 SEHNR, CDR2 FQNEAQ (reference sequence). The CDR3 runs 11 residues. The DNA for the CDR3 is TGTGCCACCATCGGGGGGGATACGCAGTATTTT. Residues: CATIGGDTQYF.

The chain combines TRBV27 with TRBJ2-3; 9 nucleotides match TRBD2. The CDR3 has 15 residues. Germline lookup yields CDR1 MNHEY and CDR2 SMNVEV (reference sequence). V was pared by 2 bases and J by 3 bases, with 3 bases of the junction left unmatched. The CDR3 bases are TGTGCCAGCAGTTTACGCGGGAGGGCAACAGATACGCAGTATTTT. It translates to CASSLRGRATDTQYF.

This chain uses TRBV24-1 with TRBJ2-5, with D hard to call. The CDR3 runs 14 residues. Looked up from germline, CDR1 is KGHDR and CDR2 is SFDVKD. Trimming took 3 bases from V and 4 from J, leaving 11 bases between them. The CDR3 loop reads CATSDAPARETQYF. CDR3 in DNA: TGTGCCACCAGTGATGCACCAGCGAGAGAGACCCAGTACTTC.

The CDR3 nucleotides are TGTGCCAGCAGTGCGCGGGGCGAATCAGATACGCAGTATTTT. Its translation is CASSARGESDTQYF. The chain employs TRBV6-4 and TRBJ2-3; TRBD2 is a possible D gene (6 bases). Between the trimmed V and J ends, which lost 4 bases and 4 bases, there was a span of 12 bases. The V gene's germline CDR1 is MRHNA and CDR2 SNTAGT. This CDR3 contains 14 residues.

About this clone itself: The junction departs from the called germline gene at one end, perhaps through a read error. This chain connects TRBV5-4 to TRBJ2-7; 12 bases align to TRBD1. This CDR3 is built from 16 residues. In germline, CDR1 is SGHNT, CDR2 YYREEE (reference sequence). CDR3 nucleotides: TGTGCCAGCAGCCGCTCAGGGACAGGGGGCTCCAACGAGCAGTACTTC. Translation: CASSRSGTGGSNEQYF. The full variable domain, in which reference TRBV5-4 and TRBJ2-7 provide the parts outside the CDR3, is ETGVTQSPTHLIKTRGQQVTLRCSSQSGHNTVSWYQQALGQGPQFIFQYYREEENGRGNFPPRFSGLQFPNYSSELNVNALELDDSALYLCASSRSGTGGSNEQYFGPGTRLTVT.

The chain recombines TRBV5-1 with TRBJ2-1, with D uncertain. The germline gives CDR1 SGHRS, CDR2 YFSETQ. The ends were cut back, 3 bases at V and 0 bases at J, with 13 bases in the middle. The CDR3 length is 16 residues. The CDR3 coding sequence is TGCGCCAGCAGCTCTACGGAGCCCAGCTCCTACAATGAGCAGTTCTTC. Residues: CASSSTEPSSYNEQFF.

The chain carries TRBV30 and TRBJ1-5; TRBD1 aligns across 8 bases. This CDR3 is built from 14 residues. V dropped 1 base and J dropped 4; count of bases not matched to a gene: 3. Germline CDR1 GTSNPN, CDR2 SVGIG (reference sequence). The chain's CDR3 is CAWSGGQANQPQHF. For the CDR3, the DNA is TGTGCCTGGAGTGGGGGACAGGCGAATCAGCCCCAGCATTTT.

The V and J genes are TRBV9 and TRBJ2-7; 12 bases map to TRBD1. This CDR3 comprises 15 residues. V trimming: 0 bases; J trimming: 5 bases; junction bases outside the gene matches: 3. Germline V gives CDR1 SGDLS, CDR2 YYNGEE. In DNA form, the CDR3 reads TGTGCCAGCAGCGTAGAGGGACAGGGGGCTCACGAGCAGTACTTC. Encoded protein: CASSVEGQGAHEQYF.

The J gene is TRBJ1-4, the V gene TRBV5-3; D possibly corresponds to TRBD1 (5 bases). TRBV5-3 is known as an ORF, though its function is uncertain. V gave up 0 bases and J gave up 3 bases, with 9 bases separating them. This CDR3 has 15 amino acids. CDR3 sequence (DNA): TGTGCCAGAAGCTTGGTCCGGGGGGCTAATGAAAAACTGTTTTTT. It encodes CARSLVRGANEKLFF.

The chain combines TRBV4-1 with TRBJ2-3; TRBD1 is a possible D gene (6 bases). In germline, CDR1 is MGHRA, CDR2 YSYEKL. The length of the CDR3 is 17 residues. The V end was cut by 2 bases, the J end by 2 bases, with 17 bases between. DNA of the CDR3: TGCGCCAGCAGCCAACAAGGGGGACAATGGAACACAGATACGCAGTATTTT. It yields the protein CASSQQGGQWNTDTQYF.

This sequence joins TRBV6-2 or TRBV6-3 and TRBJ1-2; D uncertain. Germline assignment: CDR1 MNHEY and CDR2 SVGEGT. The V and J ends lost 6 bases and 7 bases respectively, with 12 bases between them. This CDR3 has 12 amino acids. The CDR3 loop is CASSPELGGYTF. In DNA, the CDR3 is TGTGCCAGCAGCCCTGAGCTCGGTGGCTACACCTTC.

Remarks on this clone: One junction end disagrees with the germline gene, perhaps due to a read error. The identical CDR3 is also encoded by other nucleotide sequences in the sample. The chain links TRBV7-7 to TRBJ2-7, with 8 bases lining up with TRBD1. Germline V CDR1 and CDR2: SSHAT, FNYEAQ (reference sequence). The CDR3 consists of 13 residues. The CDR3 DNA reads TGTGCTAGCAGCTTAGACAGGGGCGGGGAGCAGTACTTT. This gives the protein CASSLDRGGEQYF.

The V call is TRBV30, the J call TRBJ1-5; TRBD1 aligns across 7 bases. Trimming cost V 2 bases and J 0 bases; bases outside gene matches: 7. There are 16 residues in the CDR3. Germline V CDR1 and CDR2: GTSNPN, SVGIG (reference sequence). In nucleotides, the CDR3 is TGTGCCTGGAGTCCGGGACAGACCTATAGCAATCAGCCCCAGCATTTT. Protein sequence: CAWSPGQTYSNQPQHF.

The genes are TRBV6-2 or TRBV6-3 and TRBJ1-5; D not resolved. Trimming cost V 0 bases and J 0 bases, with 9 bases left between them. CDR1 and CDR2 (germline): MNHEY, SVGEGT. The CDR3 covers 16 residues. The CDR3 DNA reads TGTGCCAGCAGTTACTCAATCTCGGGTAGCAATCAGCCCCAGCATTTT. It translates to CASSYSISGSNQPQHF.

The chain has TRBV7-9 and TRBJ2-7; TRBD2 agrees at 9 bases. This CDR3 has 17 amino acids. V trimming: 4 bases; J trimming: 2 bases; junction bases outside the gene matches: 12. In germline, CDR1 is SEHNR, CDR2 FQNEAQ (reference sequence). The CDR3 is CASSSNAGLAGTYEQYF. The CDR3 DNA reads as TGTGCCAGCAGCTCCAATGCGGGGCTAGCGGGGACCTACGAGCAGTACTTC.